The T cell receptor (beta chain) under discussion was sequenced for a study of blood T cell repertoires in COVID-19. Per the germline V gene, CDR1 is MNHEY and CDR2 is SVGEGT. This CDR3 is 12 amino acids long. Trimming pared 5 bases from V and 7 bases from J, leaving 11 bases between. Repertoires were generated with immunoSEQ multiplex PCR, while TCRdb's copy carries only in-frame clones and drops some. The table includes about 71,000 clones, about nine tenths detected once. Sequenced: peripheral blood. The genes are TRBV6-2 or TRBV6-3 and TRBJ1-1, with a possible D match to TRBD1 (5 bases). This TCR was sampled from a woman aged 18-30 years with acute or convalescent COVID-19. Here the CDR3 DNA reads TGTGCCAGCAGTCCAGACAGAATTGAAGCTTTCTTT. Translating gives CASSPDRIEAFF.